In its sample, the clone carrying this T cell receptor (beta chain) was seen many times. Its antigen is unidentified. This could be a read error, since a much larger clone is one nucleotide away. Germline V CDR1 and CDR2: SGHTA, FQGNSA. The CDR3 contains 9 residues. V shed 11 bases and J shed 5 bases, with 5 bases lying between them. It was genomic DNA that served as the template for profiling TCR beta VDJ and CDR3. TCRdb used MiXCR to reprocess the reads, holding one entry per CDR3 protein. The table includes under 200,000 distinct CDR3 sequences, roughly 48% detected once. The patients chosen for sequencing had shown expansion of CD8+CD57+ cells (detected by flow cytometry). Every one of the patients had aplastic anemia (severe, acquired). The data were taken from a study of CD8+CD57+ T cells in acquired aplastic anemia. Study background: When averaged, DNA from sorted CD4+ and CD8+ cells came to 3 to 3.5 ug.

Notes on the study in general: Statistical testing detected no significant gap in CD8+ Simpson's diversity between patients and controls. Comparison of patients with controls identified approximately 28 shared CD8+ CDR3 sequences.

The TCR comes from a human donor with aplastic anemia. The rearrangement uses TRBV7-2 and TRBJ2-3; no definite D call. The sample comprised sorted CD4+, CD8+, or CD8+CD57+ T cells (not recorded which) from PBMCs. The CDR3 nucleotides are TGTGCCGGCGGAGATACGCAGTATTTT. As protein: CAGGDTQYF.